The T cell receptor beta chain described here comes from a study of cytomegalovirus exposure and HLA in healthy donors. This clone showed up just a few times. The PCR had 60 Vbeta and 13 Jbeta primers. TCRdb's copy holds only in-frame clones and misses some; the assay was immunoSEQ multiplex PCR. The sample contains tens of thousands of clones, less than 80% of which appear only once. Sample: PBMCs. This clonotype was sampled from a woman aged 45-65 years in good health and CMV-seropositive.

The DNA for the CDR3 is TGTGCCAGCAGTCTTTGGACAGATGAAAAACTGTTTTTT. It encodes CASSLWTDEKLFF. V is TRBV27 and J is TRBJ1-4; possibly TRBD1 for D (6 bases). Trimming stripped 5 bases from V and 6 bases from J, with 10 bases between. Germline CDR1 reads MNHEY; CDR2 reads SMNVEV (reference sequence). This CDR3 has 13 amino acids.